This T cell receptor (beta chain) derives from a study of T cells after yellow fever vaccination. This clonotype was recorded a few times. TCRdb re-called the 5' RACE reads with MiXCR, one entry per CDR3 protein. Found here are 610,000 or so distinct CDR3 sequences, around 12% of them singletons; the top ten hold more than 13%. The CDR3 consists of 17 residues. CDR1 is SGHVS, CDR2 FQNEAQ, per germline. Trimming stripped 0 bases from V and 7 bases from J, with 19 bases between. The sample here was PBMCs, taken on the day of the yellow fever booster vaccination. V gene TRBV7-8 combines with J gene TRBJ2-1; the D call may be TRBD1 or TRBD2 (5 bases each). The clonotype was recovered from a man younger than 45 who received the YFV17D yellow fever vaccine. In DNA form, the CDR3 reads TGTGCCAGCAGCTTAGCCTGGGGGAAGTCCACCCCGAATGAGCAGTTCTTC. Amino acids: CASSLAWGKSTPNEQFF.